This T cell receptor (beta chain) was obtained from a study of T cells in Graves' hyperthyroidism and ophthalmopathy. Across the whole study: Prior to any treatment, at the point of initial diagnosis, peripheral blood was collected.

Trimming took 1 base from V and 0 from J; bases not matched to a gene: 2. CDR3 length: 17 amino acids. Per the germline V gene, CDR1 is SGHVS and CDR2 is FQNEAQ. TCR beta CDR3 sequences were amplified from RNA transcripts. An initial round of RT-PCR targeting the TCR CDR3 relied on the HTBI primer set. TCRdb independently ran MiXCR on the multiplex PCR reads; one entry per CDR3 protein. Of 500,000 to 600,000 distinct CDR3 sequences listed, approximately 16% were seen once; the top ten hold 15% to 20%. Among the patients, aged 18 to 65, hyperthyroidism was newly diagnosed and had lasted under 2 months. Researchers barred patients who had uncontrolled infection, other autoimmune disease, pregnancy or lactation. The study, taken as a whole, reports: Blood also contained most expanded thyroid clonotypes above 0.001.

This clonotype came up many times. What it binds is unknown. Sequences were obtained from blood. This clonotype was obtained from a woman younger than 35 with Graves' hyperthyroidism. The chain has TRBV7-8 and TRBJ2-7, with 14 nucleotides matching TRBD2. For the CDR3, the DNA is TGTGCCAGCAGCTTAGGAGGACTAGCGGGAGGCTCCTACGAGCAGTACTTC. It yields the protein CASSLGGLAGGSYEQYF.